This passage covers 9 T cell receptor beta chains from one sample sequenced in a study of T cell responses to AZD1222 COVID-19 vaccine. Clones were read by immunoSEQ multiplex PCR, and TCRdb kept only the in-frame ones, dropping some. The data show 100,000 to 150,000 clones, approximately 85% seen once. Sequencing used peripheral blood, obtained 28 days after the second AZD1222 dose. The receptors derive from an adult who received the AZD1222 COVID-19 vaccine.

The gene calls are TRBV28 and TRBJ1-1, with D tentatively TRBD1 (6 bases). Trimming took 3 bases from V and 1 from J, leaving 15 bases between them. The CDR3 totals 16 residues. CDR1 and CDR2 from the germline V gene are MDHEN and SYDVKM. The CDR3 DNA reads TGTGCCAGCAGTTTTTCGGGAGGGGGAAAGAACACTGAAGCTTTCTTT. Translated, it gives CASSFSGGGKNTEAFF.

The chain recombines TRBV28 with TRBJ2-2, with 9 nucleotides matching TRBD1. This CDR3 is built from 17 residues. Trimming at V came to 2 bases and at J to 4 bases, leaving 8 bases not matched to a gene. Germline V gives CDR1 MDHEN, CDR2 SYDVKM. As DNA, the CDR3 is TGTGCCAGCAGTTTACTCCGCCCGGGACAGGGCACCGGGGAGCTGTTTTTT. Translation gives CASSLLRPGQGTGELFF.

A few counts support this clone. This sample also contains other DNA sequences that code for the same CDR3. This chain uses TRBV5-1 with TRBJ1-5; D perhaps matches TRBD1 (5 bases). CDR1 and CDR2 from the germline V gene are SGHRS and YFSETQ. V lost 4 bases to trimming and J lost 1 base, with 6 bases between them. CDR3 size: 13 residues. CDR3 region: CASSRGSNQPQHF. The CDR3 DNA is TGCGCCAGCAGCCGGGGGAGCAATCAGCCCCAGCATTTT.

This clone was found many times. The CDR3 loop reads CASSLMTGDYGYTF. The CDR3 bases are TGTGCCAGCAGTCTTATGACAGGGGACTATGGCTACACCTTC. The chain carries TRBV7-9 and TRBJ1-2; 8 bases agree with TRBD1. With V trimmed by 6 bases and J by 3 bases, 6 bases remained unmatched. Germline V CDR1 and CDR2: SEHNR, FQNEAQ (reference sequence). CDR3 length: 14 amino acids.

The genes are TRBV28 and TRBJ1-5; no clear D gene. V was cut by 6 bases and J by 5 bases, with 11 bases left in between. Germline lookup yields CDR1 MDHEN and CDR2 SYDVKM. This CDR3 contains 13 residues. CDR3 coding DNA: TGTGCCAGCAGCCGCGGGGAGTATCAGCCCCAGCATTTT. This codes for CASSRGEYQPQHF.

This clone was observed a single time. V and J are TRBV7-2 and TRBJ2-3; D tentatively fits TRBD1 or TRBD2 (6 bases each). Germline CDR1 SGHTA, CDR2 FQGNSA. Trimming took 1 base from V and 3 from J, leaving 11 bases between them. The CDR3 spans 15 residues. The CDR3 DNA is TGTGCCAGCAGCTTAGGTTGGGGGGCAACAGATACGCAGTATTTT. This sequence encodes CASSLGWGATDTQYF.

The chain employs TRBV5-1 and TRBJ2-7, with D perhaps matching TRBD1 (5 bases). V dropped 4 bases and J dropped 4 bases, with 15 bases sitting between them. Looked up from germline, CDR1 is SGHRS and CDR2 is YFSETQ. CDR3 length equals 14 residues. The CDR3 coding sequence is TGCGCCAGCAGCCCCGGACACCCGGTTTACGAGCAGTACTTC. Its translation: CASSPGHPVYEQYF.

V is TRBV19 and J is TRBJ1-1; weak D call: TRBD1 (5 bases). The germline gives CDR1 LNHDA, CDR2 SQIVND (reference sequence). The V gene lost 6 bases and the J gene lost 6 bases, with 20 bases spanning the gap. The CDR3 contains 15 residues. DNA for the CDR3: TGTGCCAGTAGAACCAGGCGCGGGTCGGGGGCTGAAGCTTTCTTT. Encoded protein: CASRTRRGSGAEAFF.

The chain uses TRBV9 and TRBJ2-7; D is perhaps TRBD2 (6 bases). Germline-derived CDR1 and CDR2 are SGDLS and YYNGEE. Trimming removed 4 bases at V and 5 bases at J, with 19 bases between. This CDR3 has 15 amino acids. CDR3 region: CASSPTTGRSDEQYF. The CDR3 DNA is TGTGCCAGCAGCCCGACGACTGGGAGGAGTGACGAGCAGTACTTC.